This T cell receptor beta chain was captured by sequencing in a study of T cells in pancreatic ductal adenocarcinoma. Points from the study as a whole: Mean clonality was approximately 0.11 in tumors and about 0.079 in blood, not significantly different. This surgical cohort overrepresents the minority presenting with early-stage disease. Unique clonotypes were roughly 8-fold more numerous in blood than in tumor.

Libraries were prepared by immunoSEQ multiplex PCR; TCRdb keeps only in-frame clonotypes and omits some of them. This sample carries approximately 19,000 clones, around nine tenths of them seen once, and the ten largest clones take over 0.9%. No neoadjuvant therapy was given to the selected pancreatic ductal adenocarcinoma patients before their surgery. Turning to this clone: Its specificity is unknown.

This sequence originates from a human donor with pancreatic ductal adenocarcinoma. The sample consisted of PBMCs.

The CDR3 bases are TGTGCCAGCGCGTATGGTCTCACTGAAGCTTTCTTT. This encodes CASAYGLTEAFF. The rearrangement uses TRBV19 and TRBJ1-1; D gene unclear. The germline V gene has CDR1 LNHDA and CDR2 SQIVND (reference sequence). CDR3 length: 12 residues. The V end was cut by 9 bases, the J end by 4 bases, with 12 bases between. The full variable domain, with the rest looked up from reference TRBV19 and TRBJ1-1, is DGGITQSPKYLFRKEGQNVTLSCEQNLNHDAMYWYRQDPGQGLRLIYYSQIVNDFQKGDIAEGYSVSREKKESFPLTVTSAQKNPTAFYLCASAYGLTEAFFGQGTRLTVV.